This is a list of T cell receptor beta chains from one sample in a study of cytomegalovirus exposure and HLA in healthy donors. Produced via immunoSEQ multiplex PCR; TCRdb's table is partial and in-frame only. The sample holds over 150,000 clones, 82% seen once. The sequenced sample consisted of PBMCs. The receptors derive from a man over 45 in good health and CMV-seropositive. The CDR3 runs from the conserved cysteine through the conserved F or W. D genes are given only for firm matches. The size entry is marked missing in some rows and otherwise reads once, few, many or a size class.

d_call j_call clone_size v_call cdr3_length cdr3_aa cdr3_nt
TRBD2 TRBJ2-7 few TRBV5-4 15 CASSLYEGGIDEQYF TGTGCCAGCAGCTTGTACGAGGGAGGGATCGACGAGCAGTACTTC
. TRBJ2-3 . TRBV6-1 13 CASNPPVGDTQYF TGTGCCAGCAACCCTCCCGTCGGGGATACGCAGTATTTT
. TRBJ2-7 once TRBV30 14 CAWSVFQASYEQYF TGTGCCTGGAGTGTTTTCCAGGCATCCTACGAGCAGTACTTC
TRBD1 TRBJ2-7 . TRBV2 15 CASSVRDRGWSEQYF TGTGCCAGCAGTGTAAGGGACAGGGGTTGGAGCGAGCAGTACTTC
TRBD1 TRBJ2-7 . TRBV29-1 13 CSVLLGQGVEQYF TGCAGCGTCCTCCTCGGACAGGGTGTCGAGCAGTACTTC
TRBD1 TRBJ1-1 . TRBV19 13 CASRLTGDTEAFF TGTGCCAGTAGACTAACAGGGGACACTGAAGCTTTCTTT
. TRBJ1-5 . TRBV7-2 14 CASSLGGKGQPQHF TGTGCCAGCAGCTTAGGAGGGAAGGGTCAGCCCCAGCATTTT
TRBD1 TRBJ1-2 . TRBV5-1 16 CASSWGDRGRTYGYTF TGCGCCAGCAGCTGGGGGGACAGGGGGCGGACGTATGGCTACACCTTC
. TRBJ1-2 . TRBV11-2 14 CASTLGAPNYGYTF TGTGCCAGCACCCTGGGGGCACCTAACTATGGCTACACCTTC
. TRBJ2-1 . TRBV14 16 CASSRLGRGAYNEQFF TGTGCCAGCAGCCGACTGGGGCGGGGAGCCTACAATGAGCAGTTCTTC
TRBD1 TRBJ1-1 . TRBV19 17 CASSRRGTGGLNTEAFF TGTGCCAGTAGTCGTCGCGGGACAGGGGGCTTGAACACTGAAGCTTTCTTT
TRBD2 TRBJ2-5 once TRBV18 15 CASSQKSAGVETQYF TGTGCCAGCTCACAAAAGTCGGCGGGAGTAGAGACCCAGTACTTC
. TRBJ2-5 . TRBV19 13 CASRYREQETQYF TGTGCCAGTCGATACCGGGAACAAGAGACCCAGTACTTC
. TRBJ2-7 once TRBV7-2 16 CASSLASYRDPYEQYF TGTGCCAGCAGCTTAGCCTCATACAGGGACCCCTACGAGCAGTACTTC
TRBD1 TRBJ1-2 . TRBV5-6 15 CASRRSPGQGRGYTF TGTGCCAGCAGACGCTCGCCAGGACAGGGAAGAGGCTACACCTTC
. TRBJ2-1 . TRBV30 10 CAWSLNEQFF TGTGCCTGGAGCCTCAATGAGCAGTTCTTC
. TRBJ1-1 . TRBV11-1 14 CASRGGPMNTEAFF TGTGCCAGCAGGGGGGGACCGATGAACACTGAAGCTTTCTTT
TRBD1 TRBJ2-1 . TRBV6-1 15 CASSPMWTGLNEQFF TGTGCCAGCAGCCCCATGTGGACAGGGCTAAATGAGCAGTTCTTC
. TRBJ2-7 . TRBV10-3 13 CAAGREDDYEQYF TGTGCCGCAGGAAGGGAGGATGATTACGAGCAGTACTTC
. TRBJ2-1 . TRBV9 17 CASSAGQILSSYNEQFF TGTGCCAGCAGCGCCGGACAGATACTAAGCTCCTACAATGAGCAGTTCTTC